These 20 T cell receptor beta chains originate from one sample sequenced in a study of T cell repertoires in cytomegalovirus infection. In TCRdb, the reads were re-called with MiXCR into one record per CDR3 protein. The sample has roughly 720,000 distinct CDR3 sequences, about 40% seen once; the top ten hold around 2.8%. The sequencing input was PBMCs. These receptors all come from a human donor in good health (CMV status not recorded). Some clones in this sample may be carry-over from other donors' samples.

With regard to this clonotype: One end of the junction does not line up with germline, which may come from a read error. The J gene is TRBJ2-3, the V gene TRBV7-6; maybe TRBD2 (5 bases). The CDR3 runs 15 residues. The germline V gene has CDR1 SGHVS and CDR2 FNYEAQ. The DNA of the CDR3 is TGTGCCAGCAGCCCCCGTCGGGGTTCCACAGATACGCAGTGTTTT. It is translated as CASSPRRGSTDTQCF.

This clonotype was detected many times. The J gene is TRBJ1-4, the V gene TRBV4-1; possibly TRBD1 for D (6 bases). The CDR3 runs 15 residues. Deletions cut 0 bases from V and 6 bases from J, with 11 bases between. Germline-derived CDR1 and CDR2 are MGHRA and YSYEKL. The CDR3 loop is CASSQDQGLDEKLFF. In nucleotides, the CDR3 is TGCGCCAGCAGCCAAGACCAGGGGCTCGATGAAAAACTGTTTTTT.

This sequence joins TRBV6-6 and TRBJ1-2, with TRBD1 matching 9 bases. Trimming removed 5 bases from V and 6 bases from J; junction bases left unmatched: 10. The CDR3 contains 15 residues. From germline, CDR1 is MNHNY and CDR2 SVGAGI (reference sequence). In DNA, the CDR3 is TGTGCCAGCAGTCCAGTTGAGACAGGGGGTCATGGCTACACCTTC. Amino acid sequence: CASSPVETGGHGYTF.

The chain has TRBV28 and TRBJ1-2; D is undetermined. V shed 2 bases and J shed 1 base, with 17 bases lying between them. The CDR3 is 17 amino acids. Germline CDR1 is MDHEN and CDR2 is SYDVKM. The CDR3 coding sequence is TGTGCCAGCAGTTTAAGGAGGATAGTGGATATTAACTATGGCTACACCTTC. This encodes CASSLRRIVDINYGYTF.

This chain's CDR3 is CASSRTSGRFFSSYNEQFF. The CDR3 DNA reads as TGTGCCAGCAGCAGGACTAGCGGGAGATTTTTTAGCTCCTACAATGAGCAGTTCTTC. The chain joins TRBV27 to TRBJ2-1, with 13 bases fitting TRBD2. The CDR3 sequence is 19 residues long. J was trimmed by 0 bases and V by 6 bases; bases with no gene match: 11. Germline V gives CDR1 MNHEY, CDR2 SMNVEV (reference sequence).

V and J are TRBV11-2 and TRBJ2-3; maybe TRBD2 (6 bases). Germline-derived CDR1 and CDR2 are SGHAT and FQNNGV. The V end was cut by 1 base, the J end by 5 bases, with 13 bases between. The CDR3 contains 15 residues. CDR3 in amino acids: CASSLAGRGGDTQYF. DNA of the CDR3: TGTGCCAGCAGCTTAGCCGGGCGGGGAGGAGATACGCAGTATTTT.

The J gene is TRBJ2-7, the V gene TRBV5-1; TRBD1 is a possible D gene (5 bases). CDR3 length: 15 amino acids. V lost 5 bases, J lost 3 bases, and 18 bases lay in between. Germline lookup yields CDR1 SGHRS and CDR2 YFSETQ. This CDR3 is CASRVFPQDDYEQYF. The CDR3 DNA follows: TGCGCCAGCAGAGTTTTTCCACAGGACGACTACGAGCAGTACTTC.

This CDR3 reads CASSELGWGTYGYTF. The CDR3 DNA is TGTGCCAGCAGCGAGTTGGGGTGGGGAACCTATGGCTACACCTTC. This chain joins TRBV12-3 or TRBV12-4 and TRBJ1-2; the D is unclear. Trimming took 6 bases from V and 4 from J, leaving 18 bases between them. The CDR3 runs to 15 residues.

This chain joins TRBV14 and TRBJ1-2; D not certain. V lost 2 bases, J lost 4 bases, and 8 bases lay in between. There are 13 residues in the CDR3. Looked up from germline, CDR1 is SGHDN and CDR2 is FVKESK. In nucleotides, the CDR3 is TGTGCCAGCAGCCAATATCGGGCCTATGGCTACACCTTC. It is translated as CASSQYRAYGYTF.

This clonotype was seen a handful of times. As DNA, the CDR3 is TGTGCCAGCAGTGGCTGGAGAGGACCGCCATACGAGCAGTACTTC. Translating gives CASSGWRGPPYEQYF. The chain carries TRBV12-3 or TRBV12-4 and TRBJ2-7; D call uncertain. This CDR3 region has 15 residues. V lost 5 bases and J 4 bases, leaving 18 bases between the germline ends.

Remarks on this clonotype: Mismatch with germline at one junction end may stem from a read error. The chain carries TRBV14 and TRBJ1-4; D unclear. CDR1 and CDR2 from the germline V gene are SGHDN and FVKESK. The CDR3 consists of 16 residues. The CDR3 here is CASSQAPGIPNEILFF. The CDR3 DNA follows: TGTGCCAGCAGCCAAGCCCCGGGCATCCCTAATGAAATACTGTTTTTT.

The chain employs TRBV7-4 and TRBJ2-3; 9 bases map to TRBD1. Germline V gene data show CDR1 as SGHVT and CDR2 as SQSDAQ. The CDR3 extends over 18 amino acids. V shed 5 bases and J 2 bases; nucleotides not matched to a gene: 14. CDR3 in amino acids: CASSHIRRGQGYTDTQYF. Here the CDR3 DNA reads TGTGCCAGCAGCCACATCCGCCGGGGACAGGGATACACAGATACGCAGTATTTT.

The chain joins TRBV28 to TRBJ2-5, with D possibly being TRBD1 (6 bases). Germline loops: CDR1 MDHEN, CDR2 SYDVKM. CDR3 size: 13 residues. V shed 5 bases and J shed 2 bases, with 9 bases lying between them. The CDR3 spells CASSTRGQETQYF. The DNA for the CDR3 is TGTGCCAGCAGTACGAGGGGGCAAGAGACCCAGTACTTC.

This chain's CDR3 is CASSIGRQGLQPQHF. CDR3 sequence (DNA): TGTGCCAGTAGTATAGGACGACAGGGACTACAGCCCCAGCATTTT. This chain connects TRBV19 to TRBJ1-5, with 7 bases lining up with TRBD1. This CDR3 is built from 15 residues. The junction had 7 bases not matched to a gene; V was cut back by 1 base and J by 7 bases. Germline loops: CDR1 LNHDA, CDR2 SQIVND (reference sequence).

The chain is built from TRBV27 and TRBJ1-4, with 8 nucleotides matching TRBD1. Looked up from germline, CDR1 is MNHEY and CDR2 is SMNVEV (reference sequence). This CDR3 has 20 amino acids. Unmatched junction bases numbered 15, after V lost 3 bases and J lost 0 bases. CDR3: CASSFYAPGTGSATNEKLFF. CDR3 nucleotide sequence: TGTGCCAGCAGTTTCTACGCCCCGGGGACAGGCTCTGCAACTAATGAAAAACTGTTTTTT.

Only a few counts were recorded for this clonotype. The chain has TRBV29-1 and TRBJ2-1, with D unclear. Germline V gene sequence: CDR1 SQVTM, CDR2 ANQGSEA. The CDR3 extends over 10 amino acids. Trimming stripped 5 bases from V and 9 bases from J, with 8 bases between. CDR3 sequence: CSVPLTEQFF. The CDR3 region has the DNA TGCAGCGTTCCTCTTACTGAGCAGTTCTTC.

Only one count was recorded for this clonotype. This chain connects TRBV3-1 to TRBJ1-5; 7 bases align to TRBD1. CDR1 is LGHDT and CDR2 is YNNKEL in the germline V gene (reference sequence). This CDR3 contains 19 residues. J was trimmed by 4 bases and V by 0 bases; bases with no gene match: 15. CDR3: CASSQERGQEDPTNQPQHF. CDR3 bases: TGTGCCAGCAGCCAAGAGAGGGGGCAAGAGGATCCAACTAATCAGCCCCAGCATTTT. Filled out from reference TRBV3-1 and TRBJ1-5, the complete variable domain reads DTAVSQTPKYLVTQMGNDKSIKCEQNLGHDTMYWYKQDSKKFLKIMFSYNNKELIINETVPNRFSPKSPDKAHLNLHINSLELGDSAVYFCASSQERGQEDPTNQPQHFGDGTRLSIL.

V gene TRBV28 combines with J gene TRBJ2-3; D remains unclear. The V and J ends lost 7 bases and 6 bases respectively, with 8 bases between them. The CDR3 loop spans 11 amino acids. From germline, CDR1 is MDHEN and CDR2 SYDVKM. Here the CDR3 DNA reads TGTGCCAGCACCTCAAAGGATACGCAGTATTTT. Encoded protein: CASTSKDTQYF.

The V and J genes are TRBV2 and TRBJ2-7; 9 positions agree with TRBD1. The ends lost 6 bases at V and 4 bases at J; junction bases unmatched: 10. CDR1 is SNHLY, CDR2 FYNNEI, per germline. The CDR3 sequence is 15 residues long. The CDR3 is CASRRGTGRSYEQYF. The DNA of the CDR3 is TGTGCCAGCAGGCGCGGGACAGGGAGGTCGTACGAGCAGTACTTC.

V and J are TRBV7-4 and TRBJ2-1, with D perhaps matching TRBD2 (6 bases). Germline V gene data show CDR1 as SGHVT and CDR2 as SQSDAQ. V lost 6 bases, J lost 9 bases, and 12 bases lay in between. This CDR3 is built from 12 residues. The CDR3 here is CASSSKGGEQFF. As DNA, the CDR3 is TGTGCCAGCAGTTCAAAGGGAGGTGAGCAGTTCTTC.